This is a list of T cell receptor beta chains from one sample in a study of T cell changes during pregnancy in multiple sclerosis. Assay used: immunoSEQ multiplex PCR; TCRdb lists only in-frame clones, some missing. This sample yields around 45,000 clones, of which about nine tenths are seen a single time; 0.52% belongs to the top ten. This sample comprised CD4+ T cells from peripheral blood mononuclear cells, obtained in the third trimester of pregnancy. The receptors were gathered from a female donor with multiple sclerosis, enrolled in a pregnancy study. CDR3s include the opening cysteine and the closing phenylalanine or tryptophan.

v_gene	j_gene	CDR3aa
TRBV7-3	TRBJ1-5	CASSQSGQKPNQPQHF
TRBV14	TRBJ1-2	CASSQVADYGYTF
TRBV30	TRBJ1-4	CAWTTGPGEKLFF
TRBV2	TRBJ2-2	CASRRGGTSRTGELFF
TRBV7-2	TRBJ1-1	CASSLAPGMGGKAFF
TRBV5-1	TRBJ2-1	CASSYYPGARNEQFF
TRBV5-4	TRBJ2-7	CASSLEASDTYEQYF
TRBV19	TRBJ2-3	CASMGTSGQSTDTQYF
TRBV11-2	TRBJ2-7	CASSRQGDSYEQYF
TRBV27	TRBJ2-5	CASSVAGTRALETQYF
TRBV19	TRBJ1-5	CASTTQHLGGGYSNQPQHF
TRBV19	TRBJ1-1	CASSSTGSKRGAFF
TRBV28	TRBJ2-7	CASNPTGYYEQYF
TRBV19	TRBJ1-5	CASSRDFNQPQHF
TRBV7-9	TRBJ2-3	CASSRRSGRHTQYF
TRBV5-1	TRBJ2-3	CASSLEGATTQYF
TRBV9	TRBJ1-3	CASSVDGGHGNTIYF
TRBV29-1	TRBJ2-5	CSVERQQETQYF
TRBV6-6	TRBJ2-7	CASSSQPDYYEQYF
TRBV5-1	TRBJ2-7	CASSTTGPGEPYEQYF
TRBV6-6	TRBJ2-5	CASSLTSGDQETQYF
TRBV28	TRBJ2-1	CASTSSGEPNSYNEQFF
TRBV9	TRBJ1-5	CASSSDRGIDDQPQHF
TRBV27	TRBJ2-6	CASSLSRSGANVLTF
TRBV19	TRBJ2-7	CASSTAWTSIGEQYF
TRBV11-2	TRBJ2-2	CASSLGRTSGSTGELFF
TRBV28	TRBJ1-1	CASSSPGQGGTEAFF
TRBV7-9	TRBJ2-7	CASSLGQPAYEQYF
TRBV23-1	TRBJ2-5	CASMPGGCETQYF
TRBV14	TRBJ1-3	CASSQDFRVGNTIYF
TRBV29-1	TRBJ2-7	CSVETGLEQYF
TRBV5-6	TRBJ2-7	CASSLAYEQYF
TRBV6-5	TRBJ2-5	CASSPRYQETQYF
TRBV10-3	TRBJ1-3	CAISGTGGFSGNTIYF
TRBV6-1	TRBJ1-4	CASSEGGQGRAEKLFF
TRBV6-1	TRBJ2-1	CASSEPRGSGRSYNEQFF
TRBV30	TRBJ1-1	CAWTRQGIVAEAFF
TRBV18	TRBJ1-2	CASSSQTGTGYTF
TRBV7-6	TRBJ2-2	CASSPSTFTYTGELFF
TRBV29-1	TRBJ2-5	CSVTLGGRETQYF
TRBV7-2	TRBJ2-7	CASSRRTSGSPYEQYF
TRBV11-1	TRBJ1-1	CASSRTGNTEAFF
TRBV7-9	TRBJ1-2	CASSLALNYGYTF
TRBV5-1	TRBJ2-2	CASRGAVDTGELFF
TRBV29-1	TRBJ2-7	CSAGQGKGYEQYF
TRBV6-5	TRBJ2-7	CASRHTYEQYF
TRBV10-3	TRBJ2-7	CASGGLAGSSYEQYF
TRBV5-6	TRBJ2-1	CASNRVSYNEQFF
TRBV12-2	TRBJ1-2	CASRLEPVRDSSLYGYTF
TRBV6-4	TRBJ2-7	CASSETGGHEQYF
TRBV7-9	TRBJ2-7	CASSLASGATYEQYF
TRBV2	TRBJ1-2	CASKEGNYGYTF
TRBV11-2	TRBJ2-5	CASSLAGGRETQYF
TRBV6-6	TRBJ1-2	CASSYALTDYGYTF